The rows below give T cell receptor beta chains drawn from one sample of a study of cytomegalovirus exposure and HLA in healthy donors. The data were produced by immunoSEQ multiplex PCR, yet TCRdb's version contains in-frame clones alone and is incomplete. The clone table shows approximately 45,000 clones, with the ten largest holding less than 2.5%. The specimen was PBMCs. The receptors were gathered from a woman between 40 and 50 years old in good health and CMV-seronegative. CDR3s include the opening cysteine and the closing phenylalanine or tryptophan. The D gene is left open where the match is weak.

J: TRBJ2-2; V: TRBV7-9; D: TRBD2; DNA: TGTGCCAGCAGCGTAGCGCGAGGCGGGGGGTACACCGGGGAGCTGTTTTTT; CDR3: CASSVARGGGYTGELFF
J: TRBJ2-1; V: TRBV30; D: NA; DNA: TGTGCCTGGAACCGAAAGGGGTCCTACAATGAGCAGTTCTTC; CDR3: CAWNRKGSYNEQFF
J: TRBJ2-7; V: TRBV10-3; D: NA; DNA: TGTGCCATCAGTGAGTCTGGCAGCGACTACGAGCAGTACTTC; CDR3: CAISESGSDYEQYF
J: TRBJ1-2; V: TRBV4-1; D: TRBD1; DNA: TGCGCCAGCAGCCATGCCCGGGACAGGGGAGTTGGCGGCTACACCTTC; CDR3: CASSHARDRGVGGYTF
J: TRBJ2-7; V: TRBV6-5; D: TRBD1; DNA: TGTGCCAGCAGTTCGCCGGGACAGAACTACGAGCAGTACTTC; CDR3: CASSSPGQNYEQYF
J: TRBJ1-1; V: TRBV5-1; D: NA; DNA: TGCGCCAGCAGCTTGGGGGGAGAAGGGACTGAAGCTTTCTTT; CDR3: CASSLGGEGTEAFF
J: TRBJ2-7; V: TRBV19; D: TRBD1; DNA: TGTGCCAGTAGCCCCCGGGACAGGGGGCTCGAGCAGTACTTC; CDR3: CASSPRDRGLEQYF
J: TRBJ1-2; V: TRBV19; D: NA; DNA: TGTGCCAGTAGTCCTACAGGGTACCACTATGGCTACACCTTC; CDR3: CASSPTGYHYGYTF
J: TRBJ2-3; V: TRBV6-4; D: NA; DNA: TGTGCCAGCAGTGACAGGGGGGGCCCAGATACGCAGTATTTT; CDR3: CASSDRGGPDTQYF
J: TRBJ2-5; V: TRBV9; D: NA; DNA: TGTGCCAGCAGCCCAACGGGATTTCAAGAGACCCAGTACTTC; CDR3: CASSPTGFQETQYF
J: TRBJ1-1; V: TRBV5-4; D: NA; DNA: TGTGCCAGCAGCCCCCAGGTGGGGACGGGACACGAAGCTTTCTTT; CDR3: CASSPQVGTGHEAFF
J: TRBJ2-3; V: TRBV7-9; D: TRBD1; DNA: TGTGCCAGCCGTAAACAGGGGAGTACGGATACGCAGTATTTT; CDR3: CASRKQGSTDTQYF
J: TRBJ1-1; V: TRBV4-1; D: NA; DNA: TGCGCCAGCAGCCAAACTCGGACCCGGGGGGCGAACACTGAAGCTTTCTTT; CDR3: CASSQTRTRGANTEAFF
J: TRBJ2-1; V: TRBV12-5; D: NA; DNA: TGTGCTAGTGGCCCAAGACTCTCCGTCGCCGACAATGAGCAGTTCTTC; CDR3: CASGPRLSVADNEQFF
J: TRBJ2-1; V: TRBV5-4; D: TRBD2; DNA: TGTGCCAGCAGCTTTAGCGGGGGGAACTACAATGAGCAGTTCTTC; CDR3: CASSFSGGNYNEQFF
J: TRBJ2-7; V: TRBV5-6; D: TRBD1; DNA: TGTGCCAGCAGCTCTACAGGGGGCGGGCAGTACTTC; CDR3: CASSSTGGGQYF
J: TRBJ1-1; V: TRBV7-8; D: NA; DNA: TGTGCCAGCAGCTTATTCCAGGGGCCTGAAGCTTTCTTT; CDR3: CASSLFQGPEAFF
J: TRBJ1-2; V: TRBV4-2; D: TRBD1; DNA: TGTGCCAGCAGCCAAGAGGGACAGGGGTTTGGTGGCTACACCTTC; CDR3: CASSQEGQGFGGYTF
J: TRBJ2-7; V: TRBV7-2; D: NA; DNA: TGTGCCAGCAGCTTTTCCGGACTCGACTCCTACGAGCAGTACTTC; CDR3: CASSFSGLDSYEQYF
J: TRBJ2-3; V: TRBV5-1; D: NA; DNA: TGCGCCAGCAGTCTAGAAGCGGGCACAGATACGCAGTATTTT; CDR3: CASSLEAGTDTQYF
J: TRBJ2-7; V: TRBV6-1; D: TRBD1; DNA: TGTGCCAGCAGTGAATTCGAGACAGGGTTACTCTACGAGCAGTACTTC; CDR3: CASSEFETGLLYEQYF
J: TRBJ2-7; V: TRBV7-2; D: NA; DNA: TGTGCCAGCAGCTTACAGGGGACCTACGAGCAGTACTTC; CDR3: CASSLQGTYEQYF
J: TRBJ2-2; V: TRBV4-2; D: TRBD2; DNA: TGTGCCAGCAGCACCCGGGGGGGCGATGGGGAGCTGTTTTTT; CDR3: CASSTRGGDGELFF
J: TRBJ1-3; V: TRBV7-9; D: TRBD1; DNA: TGTGCCAGCACCCTGAACCGGGGACAGGGGGCTTTGAGTGGAAACACCATATATTTT; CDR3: CASTLNRGQGALSGNTIYF
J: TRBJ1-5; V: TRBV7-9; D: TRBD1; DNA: TGTGCCAGCAGCTCGACAGGGTCAGGGCAGCCCCAGCATTTT; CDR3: CASSSTGSGQPQHF
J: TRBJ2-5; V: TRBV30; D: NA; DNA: TGTGCCTGGAGTGTAGGAGGAACCGGGGAGACCCAGTACTTC; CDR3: CAWSVGGTGETQYF
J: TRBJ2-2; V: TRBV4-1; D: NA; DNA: TGCGCCAGCAGCCAAGCATCCAGCCGGAGAACCGGGGAGCTGTTTTTT; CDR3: CASSQASSRRTGELFF
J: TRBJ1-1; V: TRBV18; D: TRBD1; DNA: TGTGCCAGCTCTCAGGACAGGGCGTGGACTGAAGCTTTCTTT; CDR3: CASSQDRAWTEAFF
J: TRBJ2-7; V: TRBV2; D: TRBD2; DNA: TGTGCCAGCAGCGGCGGGACCGGACTAGCGGGAGCTCAGTACTTC; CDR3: CASSGGTGLAGAQYF
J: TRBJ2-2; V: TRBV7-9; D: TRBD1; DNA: TGTGCCAGCAGCTACCCAGGGACAGCTAACACCGGGGAGCTGTTTTTT; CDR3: CASSYPGTANTGELFF
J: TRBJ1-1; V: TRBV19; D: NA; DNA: TGTGCCAGTAGTGTACAGGGACCGAACACTGAAGCTTTCTTT; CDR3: CASSVQGPNTEAFF
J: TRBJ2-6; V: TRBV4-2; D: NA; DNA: TGTGCCAGCAGCCAAGAATTCTACTCTGGGGCCAACGTCCTGACTTTC; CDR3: CASSQEFYSGANVLTF
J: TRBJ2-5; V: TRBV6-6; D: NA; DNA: TGTGCCAGCAAAGCAGGGGAGGAGACCCAGTACTTC; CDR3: CASKAGEETQYF
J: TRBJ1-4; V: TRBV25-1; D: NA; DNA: TGTGCCAGCAAAGGGGTTAATGAAAAACTGTTTTTT; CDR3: CASKGVNEKLFF
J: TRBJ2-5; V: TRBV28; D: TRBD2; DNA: TGTGCCAGCAGCCTGGGGGGGGTTGTAGAGACCCAGTACTTC; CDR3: CASSLGGVVETQYF
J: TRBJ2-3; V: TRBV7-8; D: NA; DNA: TGTGCCAGCAGCTTACCGGGTGATACGCAGTATTTT; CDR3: CASSLPGDTQYF
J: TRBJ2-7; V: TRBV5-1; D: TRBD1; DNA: TGCGCCAGCACCCGGGGTTACCACAGGGGGCAGGACGAGCAGTACTTC; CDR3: CASTRGYHRGQDEQYF
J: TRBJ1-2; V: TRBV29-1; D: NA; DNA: TGCAGCGTTGAAGGCGCCAGCGACTATGGCTACACCTTC; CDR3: CSVEGASDYGYTF
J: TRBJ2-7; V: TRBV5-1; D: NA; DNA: TGCGCCAGCAACGGGAACACCTACGAGCAGTACTTC; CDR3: CASNGNTYEQYF
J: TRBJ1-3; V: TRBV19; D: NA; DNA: TGTGCCAGTAGTGTGAGGAGCTCTGGAAACACCATATATTTT; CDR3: CASSVRSSGNTIYF
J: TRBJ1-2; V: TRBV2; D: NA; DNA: TGTGCCAGCAGTGAGCGGAACTATGGCTACACCTTC; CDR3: CASSERNYGYTF
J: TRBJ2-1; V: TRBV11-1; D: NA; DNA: TGTGCCAGCAGCTTAAACTCCCCAGGGCCCCACAATGAGCAGTTCTTC; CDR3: CASSLNSPGPHNEQFF
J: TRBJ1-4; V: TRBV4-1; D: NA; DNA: TGCGCCAGCAGCCTTCGCTTGCGGACAGTCTCCTTACCTTCTGCAACTAATGAAAAACTGTTTTTT; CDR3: CASSLRLRTVSLPSATNEKLFF
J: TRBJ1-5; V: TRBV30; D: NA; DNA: TGTGCCTGGAGTTCAGGGATTGGTCAGCCCCAGCATTTT; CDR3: CAWSSGIGQPQHF
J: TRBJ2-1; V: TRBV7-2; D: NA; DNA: TGTGCCAGCAGCCAAAATAGCGGTCGCTCCTACAATGAGCAGTTCTTC; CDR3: CASSQNSGRSYNEQFF
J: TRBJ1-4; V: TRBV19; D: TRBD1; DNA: TGTGCCAGTAAAAGGGGGGAACAGGGGGTAGGTGCAACTAATGAAAAACTGTTTTTT; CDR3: CASKRGEQGVGATNEKLFF